This record looks at one T cell receptor (beta chain) sequence and its context. What it binds is unknown. The V and J ends lost 3 bases and 8 bases respectively, with 10 bases between them. Germline V gene lookup returns CDR1 SNHLY and CDR2 FYNNEI. The CDR3 sequence is 12 residues long. Sequencing used immunoSEQ multiplex PCR; TCRdb keeps in-frame clones, though not all of them. The table includes around 97,000 clones, 75% to 95% detected once. The data are from a study of graft-versus-host responses after intestinal transplantation. This rearrangement joins TRBV2 to TRBJ1-1, with D possibly being TRBD1 (5 bases). Sequenced here: unstimulated CD8+ T cells sorted from spleen or lymph node cells, sampled before intestinal transplant. This sequence was found in a human donor who received an intestinal transplant. The DNA for the CDR3 is TGTGCCAGCAGTGAGGGGGGGGACGAAGCTTTCTTT. Protein: CASSEGGDEAFF.